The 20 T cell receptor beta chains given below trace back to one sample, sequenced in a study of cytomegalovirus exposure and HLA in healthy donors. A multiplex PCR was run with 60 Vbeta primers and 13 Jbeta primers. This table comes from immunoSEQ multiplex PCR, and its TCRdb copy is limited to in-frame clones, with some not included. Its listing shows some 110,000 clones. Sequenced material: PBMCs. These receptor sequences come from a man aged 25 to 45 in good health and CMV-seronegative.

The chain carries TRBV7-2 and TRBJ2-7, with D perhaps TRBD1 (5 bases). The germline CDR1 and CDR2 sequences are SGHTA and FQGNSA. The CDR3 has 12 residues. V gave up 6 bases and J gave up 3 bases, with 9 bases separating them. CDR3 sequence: CASSQTGYEQYF. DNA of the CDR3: TGTGCCAGCAGTCAAACAGGCTACGAGCAGTACTTC.

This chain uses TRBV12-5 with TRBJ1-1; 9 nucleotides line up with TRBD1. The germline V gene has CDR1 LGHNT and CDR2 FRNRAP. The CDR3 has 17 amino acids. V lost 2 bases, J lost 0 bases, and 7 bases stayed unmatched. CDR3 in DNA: TGTGCTAGTGGTTTGTTACAGGGGGCTTTTGTGAACACTGAAGCTTTCTTT. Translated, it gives CASGLLQGAFVNTEAFF. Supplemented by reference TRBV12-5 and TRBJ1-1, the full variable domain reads DARVTQTPRHKVTEMGQEVTMRCQPILGHNTVFWYRQTMMQGLELLAYFRNRAPLDDSGMPKDRFSAEMPDATLATLKIQPSEPRDSAVYFCASGLLQGAFVNTEAFFGQGTRLTVV.

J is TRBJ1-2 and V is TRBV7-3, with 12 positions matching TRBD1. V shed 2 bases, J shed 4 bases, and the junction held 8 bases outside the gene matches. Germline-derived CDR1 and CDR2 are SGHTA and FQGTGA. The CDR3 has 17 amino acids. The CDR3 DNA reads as TGTGCCAGCAGCTTACGAAGGGACAGGGGGCGCGCCTATGGCTACACCTTC. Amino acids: CASSLRRDRGRAYGYTF.

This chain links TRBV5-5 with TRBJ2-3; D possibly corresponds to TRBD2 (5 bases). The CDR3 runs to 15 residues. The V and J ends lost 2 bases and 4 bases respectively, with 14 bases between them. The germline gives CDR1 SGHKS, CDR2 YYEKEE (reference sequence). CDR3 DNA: TGTGCCAGCAGCTTCGGGGATCTACCCCCAGATACGCAGTATTTT. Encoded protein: CASSFGDLPPDTQYF. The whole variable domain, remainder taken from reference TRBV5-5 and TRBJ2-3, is DAGVTQSPTHLIKTRGQQVTLRCSPISGHKSVSWYQQVLGQGPQFIFQYYEKEERGRGNFPDRFSARQFPNYSSELNVNALLLGDSALYLCASSFGDLPPDTQYFGPGTRLTVL.

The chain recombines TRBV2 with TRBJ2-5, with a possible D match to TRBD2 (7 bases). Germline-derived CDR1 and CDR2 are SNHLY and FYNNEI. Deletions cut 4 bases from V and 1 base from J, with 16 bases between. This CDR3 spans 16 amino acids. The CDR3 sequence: CASSVGAGGPQETQYF. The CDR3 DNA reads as TGTGCCAGCAGTGTGGGAGCCGGGGGGCCCCAAGAGACCCAGTACTTC.

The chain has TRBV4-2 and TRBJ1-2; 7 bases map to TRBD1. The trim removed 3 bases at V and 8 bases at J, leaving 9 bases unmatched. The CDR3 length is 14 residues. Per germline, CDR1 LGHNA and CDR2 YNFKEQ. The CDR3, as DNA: TGTGCCAGCAGCCAGGCCGACAGGGAAGGCGGCTACACCTTC. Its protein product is CASSQADREGGYTF.

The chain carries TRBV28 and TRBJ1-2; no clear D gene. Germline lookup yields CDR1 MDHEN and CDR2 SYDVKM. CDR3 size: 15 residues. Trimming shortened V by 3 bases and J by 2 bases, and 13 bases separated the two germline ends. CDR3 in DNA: TGTGCCAGCAGTTTGGTCCCGGGATTAAACTATGGCTACACCTTC. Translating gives CASSLVPGLNYGYTF.

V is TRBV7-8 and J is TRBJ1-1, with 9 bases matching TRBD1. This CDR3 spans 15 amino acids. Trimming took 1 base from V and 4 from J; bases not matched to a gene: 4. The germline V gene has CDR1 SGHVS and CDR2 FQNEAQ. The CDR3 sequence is CASSLVGQGSTEAFF. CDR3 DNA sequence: TGTGCCAGCAGCTTAGTAGGACAGGGGAGCACTGAAGCTTTCTTT. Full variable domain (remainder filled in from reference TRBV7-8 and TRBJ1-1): GAGVSQSPRYKVAKRGQDVALRCDPISGHVSLFWYQQALGQGPEFLTYFQNEAQLDKSGLPSDRFFAERPEGSVSTLKIQRTQQEDSAVYLCASSLVGQGSTEAFFGQGTRLTVV.

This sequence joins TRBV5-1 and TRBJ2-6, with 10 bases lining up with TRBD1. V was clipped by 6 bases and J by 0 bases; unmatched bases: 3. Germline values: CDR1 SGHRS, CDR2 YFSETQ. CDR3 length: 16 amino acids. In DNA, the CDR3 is TGCGCCAGCACCGGGACAGGGGTCTCTGGGGCCAACGTCCTGACTTTC. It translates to CASTGTGVSGANVLTF.

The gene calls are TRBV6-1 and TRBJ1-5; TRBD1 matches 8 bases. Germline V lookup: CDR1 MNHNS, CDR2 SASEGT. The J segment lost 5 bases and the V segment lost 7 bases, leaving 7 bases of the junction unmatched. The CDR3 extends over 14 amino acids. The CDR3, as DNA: TGTGCCAGCACCTCAGGACAGGGCGATCAGCCCCAGCATTTT. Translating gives CASTSGQGDQPQHF.

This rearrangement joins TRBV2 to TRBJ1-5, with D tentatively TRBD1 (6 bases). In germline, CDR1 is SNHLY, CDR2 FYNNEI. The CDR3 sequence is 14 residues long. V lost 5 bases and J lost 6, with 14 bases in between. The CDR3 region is CASSPTGFAQPQHF. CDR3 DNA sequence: TGTGCCAGCAGTCCAACAGGGTTTGCTCAGCCCCAGCATTTT.

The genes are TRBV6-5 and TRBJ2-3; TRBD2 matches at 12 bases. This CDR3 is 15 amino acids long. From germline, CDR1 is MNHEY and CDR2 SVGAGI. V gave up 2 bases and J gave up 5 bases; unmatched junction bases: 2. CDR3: CASSYLAGGIDTQYF. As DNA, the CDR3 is TGTGCCAGCAGTTACCTAGCGGGGGGGATAGATACGCAGTATTTT.

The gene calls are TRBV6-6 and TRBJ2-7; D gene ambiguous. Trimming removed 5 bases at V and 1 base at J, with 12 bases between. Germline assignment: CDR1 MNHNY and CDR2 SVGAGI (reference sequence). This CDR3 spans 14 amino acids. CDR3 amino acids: CASSTDPPSYEQYF. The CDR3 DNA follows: TGTGCCAGCAGTACAGACCCACCTTCCTACGAGCAGTACTTC.

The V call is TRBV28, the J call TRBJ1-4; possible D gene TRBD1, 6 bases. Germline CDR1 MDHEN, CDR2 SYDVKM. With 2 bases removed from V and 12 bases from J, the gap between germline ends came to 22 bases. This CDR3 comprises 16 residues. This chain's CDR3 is CASSLRGSYIIEELFF. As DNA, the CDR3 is TGTGCCAGCAGTTTAAGGGGGAGCTATATCATCGAGGAACTGTTTTTT.

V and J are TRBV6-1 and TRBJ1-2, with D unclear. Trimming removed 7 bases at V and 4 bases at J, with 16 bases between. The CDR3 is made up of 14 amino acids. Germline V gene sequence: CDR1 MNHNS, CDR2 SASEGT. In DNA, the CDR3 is TGTGCCAGCACCCCCGGGAGGTCATCCTATGGCTACACCTTC. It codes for CASTPGRSSYGYTF.

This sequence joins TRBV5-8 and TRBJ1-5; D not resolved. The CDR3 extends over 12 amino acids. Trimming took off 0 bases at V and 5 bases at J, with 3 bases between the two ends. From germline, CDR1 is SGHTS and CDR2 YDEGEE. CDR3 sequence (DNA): TGTGCCAGCAGCTTGGTAGATCAGCCCCAGCATTTT. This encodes CASSLVDQPQHF.

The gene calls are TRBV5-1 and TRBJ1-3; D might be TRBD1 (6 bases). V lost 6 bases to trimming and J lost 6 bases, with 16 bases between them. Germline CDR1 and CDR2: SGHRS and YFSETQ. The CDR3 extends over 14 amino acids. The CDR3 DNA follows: TGCGCCAGCATGGCGGGGGGCGCAGAAAACACCATATATTTT. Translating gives CASMAGGAENTIYF.

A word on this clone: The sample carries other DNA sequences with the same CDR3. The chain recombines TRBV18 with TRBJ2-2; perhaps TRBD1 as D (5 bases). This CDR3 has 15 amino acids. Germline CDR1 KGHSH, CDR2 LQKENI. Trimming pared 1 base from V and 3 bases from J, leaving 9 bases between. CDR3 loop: CASSPRQGDTGELFF. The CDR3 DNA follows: TGTGCCAGCTCACCACGGCAGGGTGACACCGGGGAGCTGTTTTTT.

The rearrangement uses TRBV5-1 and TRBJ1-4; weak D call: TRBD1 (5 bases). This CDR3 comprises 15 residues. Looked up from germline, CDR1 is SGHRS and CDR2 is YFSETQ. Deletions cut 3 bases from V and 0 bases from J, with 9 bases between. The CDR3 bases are TGCGCCAGCAGCTCCACAGGACCAACTAATGAAAAACTGTTTTTT. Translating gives CASSSTGPTNEKLFF.

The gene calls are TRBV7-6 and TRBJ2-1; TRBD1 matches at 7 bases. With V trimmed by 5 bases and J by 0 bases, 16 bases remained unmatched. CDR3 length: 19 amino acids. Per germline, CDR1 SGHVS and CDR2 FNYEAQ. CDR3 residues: CASSRQPNPGGSSYNEQFF. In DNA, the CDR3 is TGTGCCAGCAGCCGCCAACCCAATCCAGGGGGAAGCTCCTACAATGAGCAGTTCTTC.